A selection of T cell receptor beta chains follows, all from one sample in a study of cytomegalovirus exposure and HLA in healthy donors. The protocol was immunoSEQ multiplex PCR, while the TCRdb copy is restricted to in-frame clones and leaves out a portion. This sample has approximately 73,000 clones, with roughly 96% found just once. Sequenced material: PBMCs. The receptors shown here come from a man aged 18-30 years in good health and CMV-seronegative. Each CDR3 is given without its conserved first and last residue. Size is omitted from some rows. Given values are once, few, many or a class for expanded clones.

TRBJ1-5 | TRBV19 | . | ASSTPLISSYSNQPQH
TRBJ1-2 | TRBV5-1 | . | ASRGGASGYT
TRBJ1-1 | TRBV28 | . | ASSPGQTYMNTEAF
TRBJ1-4 | TRBV5-1 | . | ASSLDGQGIRVLF
TRBJ1-1 | TRBV5-8 | . | ASSLTMNTEAF
TRBJ2-7 | TRBV30 | . | AWKRPGQGRGQY
TRBJ1-1 | TRBV18 | . | ASSRERNTEAF
TRBJ2-1 | TRBV2 | . | ASSGLAGGPGEQF
TRBJ2-7 | TRBV7-9 | . | ASSHNRDMNYEQY
TRBJ1-6 | TRBV11-2 | . | ASSLEGRGPHLH
TRBJ1-3 | TRBV4-1 | . | ASSHGRGLVGNTIY
TRBJ1-2 | TRBV10-3 | . | AISGPLPTREGLGYT
TRBJ2-3 | TRBV27 | . | ASRQGSYTDTQY
TRBJ2-3 | TRBV9 | . | ASSVAGGNTDTQY
TRBJ2-2 | TRBV5-1 | once | ASSLDTGEVTGELF
TRBJ2-1 | TRBV27 | . | ASMESLTPF
TRBJ1-1 | TRBV9 | . | ASSEEGGRLAF
TRBJ2-1 | TRBV7-6 | . | ANSLIAGAYYNEQF
TRBJ2-1 | TRBV5-8 | . | ASTLRLGQAQF
TRBJ1-5 | TRBV6-4 | . | ASTGREASNQPQH
TRBJ2-7 | TRBV29-1 | . | SVQDYYEQY
TRBJ2-3 | TRBV27 | . | ASSWAMADTQY
TRBJ1-2 | TRBV7-2 | . | ASSSRAGTGIYGYT
TRBJ2-5 | TRBV18 | . | ASSPPTGQGQTQY